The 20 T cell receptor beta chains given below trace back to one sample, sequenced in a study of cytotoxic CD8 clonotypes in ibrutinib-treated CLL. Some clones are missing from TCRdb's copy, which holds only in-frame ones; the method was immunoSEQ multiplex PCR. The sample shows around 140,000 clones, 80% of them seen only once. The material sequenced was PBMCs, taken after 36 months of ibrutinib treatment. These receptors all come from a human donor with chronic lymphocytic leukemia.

The CDR3 DNA reads as TGCAGCGTTGAGGAGGAAGGCGAGACCCAGTACTTC. Amino acid sequence: CSVEEEGETQYF. The chain uses TRBV29-1 and TRBJ2-5; D might be TRBD2 (5 bases). V dropped 3 bases and J dropped 5 bases, with 10 bases sitting between them. The CDR3 is 12 amino acids. In germline, CDR1 is SQVTM, CDR2 ANQGSEA.

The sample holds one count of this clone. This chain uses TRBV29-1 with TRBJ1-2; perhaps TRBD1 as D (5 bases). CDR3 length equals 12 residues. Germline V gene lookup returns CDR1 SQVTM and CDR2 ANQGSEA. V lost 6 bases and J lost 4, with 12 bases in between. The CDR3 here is CSVARDGYGYTF. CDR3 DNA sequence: TGCAGCGTGGCCAGGGATGGCTATGGCTACACCTTC.

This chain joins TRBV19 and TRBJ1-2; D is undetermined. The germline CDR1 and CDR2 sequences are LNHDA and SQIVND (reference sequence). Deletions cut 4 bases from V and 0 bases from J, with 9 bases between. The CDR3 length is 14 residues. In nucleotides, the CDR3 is TGTGCCAGTAGTACCGACACTGCTAACTATGGCTACACCTTC. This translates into CASSTDTANYGYTF.

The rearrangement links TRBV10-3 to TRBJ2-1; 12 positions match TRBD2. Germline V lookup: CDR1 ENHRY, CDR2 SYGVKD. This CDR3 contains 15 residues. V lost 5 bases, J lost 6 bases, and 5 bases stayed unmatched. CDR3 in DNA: TGTGCCATCAGTACCACTAGCGGGAGGCTCAATGAGCAGTTCTTC. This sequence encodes CAISTTSGRLNEQFF.

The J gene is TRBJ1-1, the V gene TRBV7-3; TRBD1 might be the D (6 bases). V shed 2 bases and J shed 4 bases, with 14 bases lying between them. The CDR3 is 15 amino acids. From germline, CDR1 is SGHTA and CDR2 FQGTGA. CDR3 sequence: CASSLFAGGGTEAFF. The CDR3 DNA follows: TGTGCCAGCAGCTTATTCGCGGGAGGGGGCACTGAAGCTTTCTTT.

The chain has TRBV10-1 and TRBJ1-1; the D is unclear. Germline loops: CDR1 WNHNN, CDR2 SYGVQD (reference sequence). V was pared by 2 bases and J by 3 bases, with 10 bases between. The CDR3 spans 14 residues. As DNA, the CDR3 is TGCGCCAGCAGTGAGGGTGGCACTTACACTGAAGCTTTCTTT. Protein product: CASSEGGTYTEAFF.

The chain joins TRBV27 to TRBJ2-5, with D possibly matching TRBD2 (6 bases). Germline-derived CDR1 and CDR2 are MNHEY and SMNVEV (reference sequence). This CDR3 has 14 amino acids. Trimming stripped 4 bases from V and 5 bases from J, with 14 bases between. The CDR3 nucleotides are TGTGCCAGCAGTTCCACCCCTCGGGGGGAGACCCAGTACTTC. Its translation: CASSSTPRGETQYF.

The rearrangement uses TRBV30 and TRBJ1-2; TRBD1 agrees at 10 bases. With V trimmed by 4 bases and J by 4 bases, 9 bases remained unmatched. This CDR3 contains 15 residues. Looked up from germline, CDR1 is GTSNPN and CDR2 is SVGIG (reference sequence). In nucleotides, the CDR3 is TGTGCCTGGACCCAGGGACAGGGGATTGTCTATGGCTACACCTTC. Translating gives CAWTQGQGIVYGYTF.

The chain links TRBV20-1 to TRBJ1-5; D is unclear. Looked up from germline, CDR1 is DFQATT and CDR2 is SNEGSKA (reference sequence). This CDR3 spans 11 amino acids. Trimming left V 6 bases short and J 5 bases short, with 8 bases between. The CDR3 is CSAEGDQPQHF. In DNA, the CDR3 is TGCAGTGCGGAGGGAGATCAGCCCCAGCATTTT.

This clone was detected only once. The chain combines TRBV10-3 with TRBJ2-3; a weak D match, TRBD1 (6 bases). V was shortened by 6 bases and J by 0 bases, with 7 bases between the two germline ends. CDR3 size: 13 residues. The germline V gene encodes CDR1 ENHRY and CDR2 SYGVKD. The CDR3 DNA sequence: TGTGCCATCAGGGACAGTAGCACAGATACGCAGTATTTT. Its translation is CAIRDSSTDTQYF.

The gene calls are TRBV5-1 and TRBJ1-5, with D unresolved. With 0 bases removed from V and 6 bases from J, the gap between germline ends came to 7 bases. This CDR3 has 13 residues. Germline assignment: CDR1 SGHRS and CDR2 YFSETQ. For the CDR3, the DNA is TGCGCCAGCAGCTTGGGGGCAACTCAGCCCCAGCATTTT. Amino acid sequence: CASSLGATQPQHF.

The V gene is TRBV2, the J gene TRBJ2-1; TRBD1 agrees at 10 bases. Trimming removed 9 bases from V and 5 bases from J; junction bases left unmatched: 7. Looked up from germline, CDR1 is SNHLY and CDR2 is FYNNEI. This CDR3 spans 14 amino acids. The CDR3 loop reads CASTDRGLNNEQFF. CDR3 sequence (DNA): TGTGCCAGTACAGACAGGGGGCTAAACAATGAGCAGTTCTTC. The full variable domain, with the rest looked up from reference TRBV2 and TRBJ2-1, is EPEVTQTPSHQVTQMGQEVILRCVPISNHLYFYWYRQILGQKVEFLVSFYNNEISEKSEIFDDQFSVERPDGSNFTLKIRSTKLEDSAMYFCASTDRGLNNEQFFGPGTRLTVL.

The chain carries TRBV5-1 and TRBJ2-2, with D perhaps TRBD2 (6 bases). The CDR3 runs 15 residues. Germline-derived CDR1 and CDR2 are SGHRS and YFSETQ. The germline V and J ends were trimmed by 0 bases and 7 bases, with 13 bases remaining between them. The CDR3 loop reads CASSLGGPGGGELFF. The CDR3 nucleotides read TGCGCCAGCAGCTTGGGAGGCCCCGGGGGCGGGGAGCTGTTTTTT.

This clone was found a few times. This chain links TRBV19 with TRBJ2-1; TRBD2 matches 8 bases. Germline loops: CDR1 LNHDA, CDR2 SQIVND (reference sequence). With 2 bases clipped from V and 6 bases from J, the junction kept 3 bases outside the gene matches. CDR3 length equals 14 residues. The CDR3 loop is CASSIRSGSNEQFF. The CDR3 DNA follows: TGTGCCAGTAGTATAAGAAGCGGGAGCAATGAGCAGTTCTTC.

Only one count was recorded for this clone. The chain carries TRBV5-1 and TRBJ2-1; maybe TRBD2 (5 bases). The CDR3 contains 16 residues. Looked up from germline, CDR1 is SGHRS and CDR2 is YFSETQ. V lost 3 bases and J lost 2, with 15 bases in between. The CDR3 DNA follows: TGCGCCAGCAGCTCCAGCGGATGGGATCCCTACAATGAGCAGTTCTTC. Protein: CASSSSGWDPYNEQFF.

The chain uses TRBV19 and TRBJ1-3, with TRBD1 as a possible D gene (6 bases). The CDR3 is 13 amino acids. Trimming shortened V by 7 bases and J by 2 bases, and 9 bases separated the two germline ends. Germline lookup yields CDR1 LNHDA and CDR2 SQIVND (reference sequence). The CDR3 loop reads CASIGGPGNTIYF. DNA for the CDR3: TGTGCCAGTATCGGGGGGCCTGGAAACACCATATATTTT.

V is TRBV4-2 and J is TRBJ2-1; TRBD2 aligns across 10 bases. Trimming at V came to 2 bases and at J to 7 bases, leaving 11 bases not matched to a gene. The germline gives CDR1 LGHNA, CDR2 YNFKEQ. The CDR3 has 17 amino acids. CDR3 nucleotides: TGTGCCAGCAGCCAAAAACGAGCGGGGGGGCCGAGGAATGAGCAGTTCTTC. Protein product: CASSQKRAGGPRNEQFF.

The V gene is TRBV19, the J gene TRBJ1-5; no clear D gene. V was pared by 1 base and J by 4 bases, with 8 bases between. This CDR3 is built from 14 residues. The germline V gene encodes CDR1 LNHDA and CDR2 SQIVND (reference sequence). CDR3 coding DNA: TGTGCCAGTAGTATAGTTTTCAGTAATCAGCCCCAGCATTTT. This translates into CASSIVFSNQPQHF. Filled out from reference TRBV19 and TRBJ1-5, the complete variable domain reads DGGITQSPKYLFRKEGQNVTLSCEQNLNHDAMYWYRQDPGQGLRLIYYSQIVNDFQKGDIAEGYSVSREKKESFPLTVTSAQKNPTAFYLCASSIVFSNQPQHFGDGTRLSIL.

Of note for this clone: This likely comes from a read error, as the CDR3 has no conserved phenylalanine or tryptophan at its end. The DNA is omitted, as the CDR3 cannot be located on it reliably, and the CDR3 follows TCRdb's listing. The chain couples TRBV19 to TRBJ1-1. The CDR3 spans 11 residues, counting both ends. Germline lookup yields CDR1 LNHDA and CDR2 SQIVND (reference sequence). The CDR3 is CASSKPPPSTL.

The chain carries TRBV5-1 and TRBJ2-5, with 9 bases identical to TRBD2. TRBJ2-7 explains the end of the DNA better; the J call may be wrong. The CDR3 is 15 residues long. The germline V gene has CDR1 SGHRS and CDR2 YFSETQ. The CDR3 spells CASSLSGTSTYEQYF. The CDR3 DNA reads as TGCGCCAGCAGTTTATCCGGGACTAGCACCTACGAGCAGTACTTC.